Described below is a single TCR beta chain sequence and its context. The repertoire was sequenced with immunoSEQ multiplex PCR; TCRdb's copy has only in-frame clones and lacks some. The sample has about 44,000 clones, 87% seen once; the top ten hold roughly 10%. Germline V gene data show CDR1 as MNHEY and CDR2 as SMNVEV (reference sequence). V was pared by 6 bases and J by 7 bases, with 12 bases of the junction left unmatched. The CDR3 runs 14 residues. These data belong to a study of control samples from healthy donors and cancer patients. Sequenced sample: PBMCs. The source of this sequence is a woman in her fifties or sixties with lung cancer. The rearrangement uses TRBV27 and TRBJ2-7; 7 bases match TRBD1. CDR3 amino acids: CASRTGLPMGEQYF. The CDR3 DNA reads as TGTGCCAGCAGGACAGGGCTACCGATGGGGGAGCAGTACTTC.